The 25 T cell receptor beta chains given below trace back to one sample, sequenced in a study of T-cell memory formation after mild COVID-19. TCRdb redid the calling of the 5' RACE reads with MiXCR, one entry per CDR3 protein. The data contain some 68,000 distinct CDR3 sequences, roughly 17% of them singletons. The sequenced sample consisted of PBMCs or a T cell subset sorted from them (not recorded which). All receptors derive from an adult woman who had mild COVID-19 (a few samples of this study predate the infection). Cell type and time point are not known.

V usage is TRBV5-1 and J usage is TRBJ1-1; D may be TRBD1 (6 bases). CDR1 and CDR2 (germline): SGHRS, YFSETQ. V lost 2 bases and J lost 1, with 12 bases in between. This CDR3 contains 15 residues. CDR3 DNA sequence: TGCGCCAGCAGCTTCAGACAGGATTCGAACACTGAAGCTTTCTTT. Translation: CASSFRQDSNTEAFF. Drawing the rest from reference TRBV5-1 and TRBJ1-1, the complete variable domain is KAGVTQTPRYLIKTRGQQVTLSCSPISGHRSVSWYQQTPGQGLQFLFEYFSETQRNKGNFPGRFSGRQFSNSRSEMNVSTLELGDSALYLCASSFRQDSNTEAFFGQGTRLTVV.

This clonotype was counted between two and nine times. V and J are TRBV2 and TRBJ2-5; no reliable D call. The CDR3 has 14 residues. V lost 1 base to trimming and J lost 4 bases, with 10 bases between them. The V gene's germline CDR1 is SNHLY and CDR2 FYNNEI. As DNA, the CDR3 is TGTGCCAGCAGTGAAGGGCTCCCAGGAGAGACCCAGTACTTC. This encodes CASSEGLPGETQYF. The full variable domain, rest sourced from reference TRBV2 and TRBJ2-5, is EPEVTQTPSHQVTQMGQEVILRCVPISNHLYFYWYRQILGQKVEFLVSFYNNEISEKSEIFDDQFSVERPDGSNFTLKIRSTKLEDSAMYFCASSEGLPGETQYFGPGTRLLVL.

This clonotype was seen more than once but under ten times. This rearrangement joins TRBV7-3 to TRBJ2-3; D unclear. V was clipped by 2 bases and J by 1 base, with 7 bases between them. This CDR3 spans 14 amino acids. CDR1 SGHTA and CDR2 FQGTGA come from the germline V gene. The chain's CDR3 is CASSLGWGTDTQYF. DNA for the CDR3: TGTGCCAGCAGCTTAGGATGGGGCACAGATACGCAGTATTTT.

The chain links TRBV10-3 to TRBJ2-7; D is undetermined. With 3 bases removed from V and 7 bases from J, the gap between germline ends came to 13 bases. The CDR3 consists of 13 residues. Germline V CDR1 and CDR2: ENHRY, SYGVKD. The CDR3 DNA reads as TGTGCCATCAGTGAAGATAGGGTTCGGGAGCAGTACTTC. This gives the protein CAISEDRVREQYF.

This clonotype was counted ten times or more. The chain is built from TRBV7-9 and TRBJ2-3; 11 bases are a match to TRBD2. The CDR3 has 16 amino acids. Germline V gene lookup returns CDR1 SEHNR and CDR2 FQNEAQ (reference sequence). V lost 5 bases and J lost 6; bases outside the gene matches: 10. The CDR3 DNA is TGTGCCAGCAGCCCCTATTCGACTAGCGGGGAGGATACGCAGTATTTT. Translating gives CASSPYSTSGEDTQYF. The full variable domain, its missing parts supplied by reference TRBV7-9 and TRBJ2-3, is DTGVSQNPRHKITKRGQNVTFRCDPISEHNRLYWYRQTLGQGPEFLTYFQNEAQLEKSRLLSDRFSAERPKGSFSTLEIQRTEQGDSAMYLCASSPYSTSGEDTQYFGPGTRLTVL.

This clonotype came up a few times. This sequence joins TRBV27 and TRBJ1-1; D not resolved. The V end was cut by 3 bases, the J end by 0 bases, with 17 bases between. CDR3 length: 17 residues. Germline CDR1 and CDR2: MNHEY and SMNVEV (reference sequence). The CDR3 DNA reads as TGTGCCAGCAGTTTCAGTGGACTCTGGGGAGTGAACACTGAAGCTTTCTTT. Encoded protein: CASSFSGLWGVNTEAFF.

The chain combines TRBV6-2 or TRBV6-3 with TRBJ2-7, with TRBD2 matching over 9 bases. CDR3 length equals 16 residues. Unmatched junction bases numbered 6, after V lost 0 bases and J lost 3 bases. Germline assignment: CDR1 MNHEY and CDR2 SVGEGT. CDR3 region: CASSYSTLAGLYEQYF. The DNA for the CDR3 is TGTGCCAGCAGTTACTCGACTCTAGCGGGACTCTACGAGCAGTACTTC.

This clonotype is a singleton in its sample. J is TRBJ2-1 and V is TRBV11-2; 7 positions match TRBD1. The J segment lost 2 bases and the V segment lost 1 base, leaving 5 bases of the junction unmatched. The CDR3 covers 16 residues. Per the germline V gene, CDR1 is SGHAT and CDR2 is FQNNGV. DNA for the CDR3: TGTGCCAGCAGCTTAGGTTTTCAGGGGGCCTACAATGAGCAGTTCTTC. Protein sequence: CASSLGFQGAYNEQFF.

This clonotype occurred a few times. The chain has TRBV11-2 and TRBJ1-2; TRBD1 matches at 8 bases. This CDR3 has 17 residues. Losses at the gene ends were 5 bases for V and 0 bases for J; bases not matched to a gene: 11. Germline CDR1 is SGHAT and CDR2 is FQNNGV. CDR3 amino acids: CASSVGTGGLTNYGYTF. The CDR3 DNA reads as TGTGCCAGCAGCGTGGGGACAGGCGGTTTAACTAACTATGGCTACACCTTC.

V usage is TRBV6-5 and J usage is TRBJ2-2; no reliable D call. CDR1 and CDR2 from the germline V gene are MNHEY and SVGAGI. CDR3 length equals 14 residues. Deletions cut 5 bases from V and 7 bases from J, with 14 bases between. The CDR3 bases are TGTGCCAGCAGTGAGCGCTACGGCGTCGGGGAGCTGTTTTTT. Amino acid sequence: CASSERYGVGELFF.

The rearrangement joins TRBV11-2 to TRBJ1-5; 7 nucleotides align to TRBD1. The CDR3 is 13 residues long. Trimming removed 7 bases from V and 3 bases from J; junction bases left unmatched: 3. The germline V gene encodes CDR1 SGHAT and CDR2 FQNNGV. CDR3 residues: CASIQGPNQPQHF. The CDR3 coding sequence is TGTGCCAGCATACAGGGGCCCAATCAGCCCCAGCATTTT.

The J gene is TRBJ1-1, the V gene TRBV20-1; 9 bases line up with TRBD1. The CDR3 sequence is 14 residues long. Germline V gene sequence: CDR1 DFQATT, CDR2 SNEGSKA (reference sequence). With 4 bases clipped from V and 3 bases from J, the junction kept 6 bases outside the gene matches. The CDR3 loop is CSAKTGGVDTEAFF. The CDR3 DNA is TGCAGTGCTAAGACAGGGGGTGTCGACACTGAAGCTTTCTTT.

This clonotype was detected only a few times. The V call is TRBV18, the J call TRBJ2-7; the match to TRBD2 covers 9 bases. J gave up 2 bases and V 7 bases, and 18 bases lay outside the gene matches. Germline loops: CDR1 KGHSH, CDR2 LQKENI. The CDR3 is 18 amino acids. CDR3 sequence reads: CASFSSAVAGVPPYEQYF. The CDR3 DNA reads TGTGCCAGCTTCTCCTCGGCGGTAGCGGGGGTGCCCCCCTACGAGCAGTACTTC.

This clonotype was recorded a few times. V usage is TRBV20-1 and J usage is TRBJ2-1, with 12 bases fitting TRBD2. Unmatched junction bases numbered 7, after V lost 3 bases and J lost 7 bases. CDR3 size: 15 residues. Germline CDR1 reads DFQATT; CDR2 reads SNEGSKA (reference sequence). Here the CDR3 reads CSASVLAGGSNEQFF. The CDR3, as DNA: TGCAGTGCTAGCGTACTAGCGGGGGGTTCAAATGAGCAGTTCTTC.

In its sample, this clonotype was seen a few times. The V and J genes are TRBV5-1 and TRBJ2-5; a possible D gene is TRBD2 (6 bases). V lost 1 base to trimming and J lost 0 bases, with 10 bases between them. CDR1 is SGHRS and CDR2 is YFSETQ in the germline V gene. This CDR3 has 15 amino acids. CDR3: CASSLSLADQETQYF. DNA of the CDR3: TGCGCCAGCAGCTTGTCACTAGCAGACCAAGAGACCCAGTACTTC.

V usage is TRBV7-9 and J usage is TRBJ2-7, with D perhaps TRBD1 (5 bases). Germline V gene data show CDR1 as SEHNR and CDR2 as FQNEAQ (reference sequence). V dropped 2 bases and J dropped 2 bases, with 10 bases sitting between them. There are 14 residues in the CDR3. The CDR3, as DNA: TGTGCCAGCAGCTTATTCGCAGGGCCCTACGAGCAGTACTTC. As protein: CASSLFAGPYEQYF.

This chain uses TRBV7-6 with TRBJ1-5, with a tentative D call TRBD1 (5 bases). The CDR3 contains 15 residues. Trimming pared 4 bases from V and 0 bases from J, leaving 10 bases between. The germline V gene has CDR1 SGHVS and CDR2 FNYEAQ. As DNA, the CDR3 is TGTGCCAGCAGCTCCGGGACTTATAGCAATCAGCCCCAGCATTTT. Amino acids: CASSSGTYSNQPQHF.

V is TRBV2 and J is TRBJ2-3; 8 bases line up with TRBD2. Germline V gene data show CDR1 as SNHLY and CDR2 as FYNNEI. The ends lost 2 bases at V and 5 bases at J; junction bases unmatched: 12. CDR3 length equals 17 residues. In DNA, the CDR3 is TGTGCCAGCAGTGAAAGGCCAGCGGGGGCGGGAGGAGATACGCAGTATTTT. This sequence encodes CASSERPAGAGGDTQYF. Full variable domain (outside the CDR3, taken from reference TRBV2 and TRBJ2-3): EPEVTQTPSHQVTQMGQEVILRCVPISNHLYFYWYRQILGQKVEFLVSFYNNEISEKSEIFDDQFSVERPDGSNFTLKIRSTKLEDSAMYFCASSERPAGAGGDTQYFGPGTRLTVL.

This clonotype was seen more than once but under ten times. The chain combines TRBV7-9 with TRBJ2-7, with 7 bases aligning to TRBD1. The CDR3 is 15 amino acids. CDR1 is SEHNR and CDR2 is FQNEAQ in the germline V gene (reference sequence). The junction had 10 bases not matched to a gene; V was cut back by 4 bases and J by 4 bases. The CDR3 reads CASSSSRGSTYEQYF. The CDR3 DNA reads as TGTGCCAGCAGCTCAAGCAGGGGGAGTACGTACGAGCAGTACTTC.

This clonotype appeared a few times. V gene TRBV4-3 combines with J gene TRBJ2-1, with D perhaps TRBD1 (5 bases). The CDR3 extends over 13 amino acids. Germline loops: CDR1 LGHNA, CDR2 YSLEER. Trimming removed 0 bases from V and 10 bases from J, with 10 bases in between. As DNA, the CDR3 is TGCGCCAGCAGCCAAGACCCTAGGGGAGAGCAGTTCTTC. Encoded protein: CASSQDPRGEQFF.

The V gene is TRBV4-1, the J gene TRBJ1-4, with TRBD1 matching over 9 bases. Germline loops: CDR1 MGHRA, CDR2 YSYEKL. This CDR3 has 15 residues. V was clipped by 6 bases and J by 8 bases; unmatched bases: 10. The chain's CDR3 is CASRQNRGQGEKLFF. The CDR3 nucleotides read TGCGCCAGCAGACAAAACAGGGGGCAGGGGGAAAAACTGTTTTTT.

CDR3 nucleotides: TGCGCCAGCAGCTTGTATAGCTCATGGGAGCAGTTCTTC. Translated, it gives CASSLYSSWEQFF. The J gene is TRBJ2-1, the V gene TRBV5-1; D is ambiguous. The CDR3 sequence is 13 residues long. Germline V gene lookup returns CDR1 SGHRS and CDR2 YFSETQ. Trimming took off 1 base at V and 10 bases at J, with 12 bases between the two ends.

The J gene is TRBJ1-2, the V gene TRBV15; TRBD1 agrees at 8 bases. This CDR3 region has 14 residues. With V trimmed by 5 bases and J by 8 bases, 10 bases remained unmatched. Germline V gives CDR1 LNHNV, CDR2 YYDKDF (reference sequence). CDR3 sequence: CATSERTGRGGYTF. The CDR3, as DNA: TGTGCCACCAGCGAACGGACAGGGCGTGGAGGCTACACCTTC.

This clonotype occurred a few times. J is TRBJ2-7 and V is TRBV29-1; TRBD1 matches 8 bases. The V segment lost 3 bases and the J segment 5 bases; nucleotides outside the gene matches: 6. CDR1 is SQVTM, CDR2 ANQGSEA, per germline. CDR3 length: 13 amino acids. This chain's CDR3 is CSVDQGAVDEQYF. CDR3 nucleotides: TGCAGCGTTGATCAGGGGGCGGTCGACGAGCAGTACTTC.

This chain connects TRBV5-1 to TRBJ1-1, with a tentative D call TRBD1 (6 bases). V was clipped by 2 bases and J by 8 bases, with 22 bases between them. Germline values: CDR1 SGHRS, CDR2 YFSETQ. This CDR3 has 16 residues. CDR3 nucleotide sequence: TGCGCCAGCAGCTTAGTTGGTGGGACACCCCTACTAGAAGCTTTCTTT. Translation: CASSLVGGTPLLEAFF. Full variable domain (rest looked up from reference TRBV5-1 and TRBJ1-1): KAGVTQTPRYLIKTRGQQVTLSCSPISGHRSVSWYQQTPGQGLQFLFEYFSETQRNKGNFPGRFSGRQFSNSRSEMNVSTLELGDSALYLCASSLVGGTPLLEAFFGQGTRLTVV.